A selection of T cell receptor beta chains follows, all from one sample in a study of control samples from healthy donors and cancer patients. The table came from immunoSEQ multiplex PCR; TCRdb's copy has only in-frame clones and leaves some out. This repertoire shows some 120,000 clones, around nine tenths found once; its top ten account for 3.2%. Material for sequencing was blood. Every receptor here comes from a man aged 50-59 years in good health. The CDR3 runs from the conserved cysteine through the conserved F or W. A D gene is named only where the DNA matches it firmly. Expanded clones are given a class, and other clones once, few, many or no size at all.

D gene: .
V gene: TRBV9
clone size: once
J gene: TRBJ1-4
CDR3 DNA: TGTGCCAGCAGCTTGGACTCAACAACTAATGAAAAACTGTTTTTT
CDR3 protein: CASSLDSTTNEKLFF

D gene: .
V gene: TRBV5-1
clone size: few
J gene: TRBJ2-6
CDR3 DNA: TGCGCCAGCAGCCGTGACTATAGCGCATGGAGGGAATACTCTGGGGCCAACGTCCTGACTTTC
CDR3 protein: CASSRDYSAWREYSGANVLTF

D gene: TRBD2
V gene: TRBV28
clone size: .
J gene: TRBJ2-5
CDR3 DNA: TGTGCCAGCAGTACCGGGACTAGCGGGGGGAAACAAGAGACCCAGTACTTC
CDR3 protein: CASSTGTSGGKQETQYF

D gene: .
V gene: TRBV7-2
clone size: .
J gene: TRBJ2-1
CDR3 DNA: TGTGCCAGCAGCTTTGTGAGCTACAATGAGCAGTTCTTC
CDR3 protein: CASSFVSYNEQFF

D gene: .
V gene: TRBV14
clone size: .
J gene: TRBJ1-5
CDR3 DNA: TGTGCCAGCAGCCAAGGCGGGAATCAGCCCCAGCATTTT
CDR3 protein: CASSQGGNQPQHF

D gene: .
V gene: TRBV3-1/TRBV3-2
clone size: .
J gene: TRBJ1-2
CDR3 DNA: TGTGCCAGCAGCCGGGGTGCCAATGGCTACACCTTC
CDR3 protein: CASSRGANGYTF

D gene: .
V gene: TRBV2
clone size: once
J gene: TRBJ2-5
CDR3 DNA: TGTGCCAGCAGACAAGAGACCCAGTACTTC
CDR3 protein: CASRQETQYF

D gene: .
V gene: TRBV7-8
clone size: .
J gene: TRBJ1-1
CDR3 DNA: TGTGCCAGCAGCTTAGCCTACTCTCAGGGAGGCACTGAAGCTTTCTTT
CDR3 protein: CASSLAYSQGGTEAFF

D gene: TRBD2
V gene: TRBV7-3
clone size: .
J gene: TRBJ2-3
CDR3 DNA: TGTGCCAGCAGCTTTGGCGGGGGGAGCACAGATACGCAGTATTTT
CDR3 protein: CASSFGGGSTDTQYF

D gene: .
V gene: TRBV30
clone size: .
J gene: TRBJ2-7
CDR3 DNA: TGTGCAGCGGGCAGGGCTGAGCAGTACTTC
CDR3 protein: CAAGRAEQYF

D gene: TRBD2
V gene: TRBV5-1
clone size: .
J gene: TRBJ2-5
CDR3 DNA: TGCGCCAGCAGCAGTACCGGGACTAGCGGGGGACGAAAGTACTTC
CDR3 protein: CASSSTGTSGGRKYF

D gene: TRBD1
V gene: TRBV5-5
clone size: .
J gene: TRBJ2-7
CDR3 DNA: TGTGCCAGCAGCCGCCCCCTGGGACAGGAGTACTACGAGCAGTACTTC
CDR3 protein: CASSRPLGQEYYEQYF

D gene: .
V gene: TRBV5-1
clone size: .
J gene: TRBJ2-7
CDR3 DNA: TGCGCCAGCATGTCGGGGAGGTCCAGCGAGCAGTACTTC
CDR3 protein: CASMSGRSSEQYF

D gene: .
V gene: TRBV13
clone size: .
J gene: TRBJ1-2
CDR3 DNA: TGTGCCAGCAGCCGATGGACTGGCTTTAGGGGTAATGGCTACACCTTC
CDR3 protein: CASSRWTGFRGNGYTF

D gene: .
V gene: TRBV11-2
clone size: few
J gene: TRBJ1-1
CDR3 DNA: TGTGCCAGCAGCCCGAGGCGCGGCCGCAGCCGGAACACTGAAGCTTTCTTT
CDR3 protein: CASSPRRGRSRNTEAFF

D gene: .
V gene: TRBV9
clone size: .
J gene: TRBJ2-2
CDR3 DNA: TGTGCCAGCAGCGTAATGACAGGGGAGCTGTTTTTT
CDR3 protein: CASSVMTGELFF

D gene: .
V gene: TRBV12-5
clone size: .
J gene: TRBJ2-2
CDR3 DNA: TGTGCTAGTGGTCAGACATTCCAAAACACCGGGGAGCTGTTTTTT
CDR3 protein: CASGQTFQNTGELFF

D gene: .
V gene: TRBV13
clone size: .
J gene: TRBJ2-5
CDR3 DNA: TGTGCCAGCAGCTTCGGGCCCGGCGCGAAGGAGACCCAGTACTTC
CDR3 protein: CASSFGPGAKETQYF

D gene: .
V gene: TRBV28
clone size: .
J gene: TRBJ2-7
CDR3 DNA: TGTGCCAGCAGCCCAGGGCACGAGCAGTACTTC
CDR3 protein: CASSPGHEQYF

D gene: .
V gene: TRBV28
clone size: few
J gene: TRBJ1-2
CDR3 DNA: TGTGCCAGCGTCCCACTCGGGGGGAGAGCTAACTATGGCTACACCTTC
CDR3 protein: CASVPLGGRANYGYTF

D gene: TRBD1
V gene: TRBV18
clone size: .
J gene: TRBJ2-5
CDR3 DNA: TGTGCCAGCTCACCCCTGGGACAGCCCCAAGAGACCCAGTACTTC
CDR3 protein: CASSPLGQPQETQYF

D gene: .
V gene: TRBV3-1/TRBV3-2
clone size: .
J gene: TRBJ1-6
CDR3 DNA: TGTGCCAGCAGCTCGACAGGCATCAATTCACCCCTCCACTTT
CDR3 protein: CASSSTGINSPLHF

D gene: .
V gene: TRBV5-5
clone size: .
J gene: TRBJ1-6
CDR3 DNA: TGTGCCAGCAGCTTGTGGGGGGGAAATTCACCCCTCCACTTT
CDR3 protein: CASSLWGGNSPLHF

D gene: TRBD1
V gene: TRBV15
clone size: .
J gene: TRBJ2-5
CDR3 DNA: TGTGCCACCAGCAGAGAGGACAGGGTACCATGGGAGACCCAGTACTTC
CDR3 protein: CATSREDRVPWETQYF

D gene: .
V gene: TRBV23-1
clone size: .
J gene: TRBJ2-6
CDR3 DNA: TGCGCCAGCAGTCAACCGGCGGGGACTGGGGCCAACGTCCTGACTTTC
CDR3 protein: CASSQPAGTGANVLTF

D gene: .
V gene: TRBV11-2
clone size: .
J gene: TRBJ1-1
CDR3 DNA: TGTGCCAGCAGCGACCGGGAAACCTGGAAAGAAGCTTTCTTT
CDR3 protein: CASSDRETWKEAFF

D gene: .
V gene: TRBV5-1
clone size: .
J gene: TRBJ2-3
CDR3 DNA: TGCGCCAGCAGCTTGGTGGCGTGGGCTAGTGGGGCTACGCAGTATTTT
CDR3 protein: CASSLVAWASGATQYF

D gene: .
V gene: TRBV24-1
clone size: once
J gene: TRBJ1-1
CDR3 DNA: TGTGCCACCAGTGACCCTACCCGGGCTGAAGCTTTCTTT
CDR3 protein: CATSDPTRAEAFF

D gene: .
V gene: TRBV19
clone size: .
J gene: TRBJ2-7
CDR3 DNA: TGTGCCAGTAGTATGGGTCTCGTCCCTACGGTGCTCGAGCAGTACTTC
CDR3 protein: CASSMGLVPTVLEQYF

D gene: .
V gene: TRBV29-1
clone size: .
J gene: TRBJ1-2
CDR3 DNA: TGCAGCGTTGTAGGCCAGGGCCTTCGCGGCTACACCTTC
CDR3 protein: CSVVGQGLRGYTF

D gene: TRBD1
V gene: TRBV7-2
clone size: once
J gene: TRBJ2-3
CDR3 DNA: TGTGCCAGCAGACGGGACAGGGGGGAGACAGATACGCAGTATTTT
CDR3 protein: CASRRDRGETDTQYF

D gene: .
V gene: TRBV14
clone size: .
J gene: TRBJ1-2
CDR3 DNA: TGTGCCAGCAGCCAAGTGATGAACAGCTACTTCTATGGCTACACCTTC
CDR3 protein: CASSQVMNSYFYGYTF

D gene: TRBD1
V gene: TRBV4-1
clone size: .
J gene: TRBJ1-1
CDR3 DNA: TGCGCCAGCAGCCAAGCCTACAGGGGAAGGACTGAAGCTTTCTTT
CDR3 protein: CASSQAYRGRTEAFF

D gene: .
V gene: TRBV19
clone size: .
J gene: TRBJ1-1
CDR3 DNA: TGTGCCAGTAGAAGTGGGTTGGCAGGAGTGAACACTGAAGCTTTCTTT
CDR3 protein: CASRSGLAGVNTEAFF

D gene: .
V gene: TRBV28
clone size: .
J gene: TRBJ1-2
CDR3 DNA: TGTGCCAGCAGGACAGAGAACTATGGCTACACCTTC
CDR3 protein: CASRTENYGYTF

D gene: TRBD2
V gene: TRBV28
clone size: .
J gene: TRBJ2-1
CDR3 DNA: TGTGCCAGCAGGGCCGCTAGCGGGGGGCGGGATGAGCAGTTCTTC
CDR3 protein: CASRAASGGRDEQFF

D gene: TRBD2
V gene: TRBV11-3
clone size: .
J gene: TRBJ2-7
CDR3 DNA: TGTGCCAGCAGCTCTGGGGGTCCCACTAGCGGGGTCGAGGGGTCCTACGAGCAGTACTTC
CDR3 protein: CASSSGGPTSGVEGSYEQYF

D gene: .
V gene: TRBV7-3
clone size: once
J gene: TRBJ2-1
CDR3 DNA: TGTGCCAGCAGCTTAACGGGGGGCCTGGACAATGAGCAGTTCTTC
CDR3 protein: CASSLTGGLDNEQFF

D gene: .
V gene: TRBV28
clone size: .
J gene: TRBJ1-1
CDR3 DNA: TGTGCCAGCAGTTTGATCACTGAAGCTTTCTTT
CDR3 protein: CASSLITEAFF

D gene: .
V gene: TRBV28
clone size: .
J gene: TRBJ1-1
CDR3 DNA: TGTGCCAGCAGCCACAGAAACACTGAAGCTTTCTTT
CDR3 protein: CASSHRNTEAFF

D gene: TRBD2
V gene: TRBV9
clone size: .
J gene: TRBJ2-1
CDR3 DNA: TGTGCCAGCAGCGCATCGACTAGCGGGGGTCCGCAACTATCGTACAATGAGCAGTTCTTC
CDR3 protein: CASSASTSGGPQLSYNEQFF

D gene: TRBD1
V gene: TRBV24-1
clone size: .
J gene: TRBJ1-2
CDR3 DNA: TGTGCCACCAGTGTGGGACAGGGGACGTCCTACACCTTC
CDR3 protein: CATSVGQGTSYTF

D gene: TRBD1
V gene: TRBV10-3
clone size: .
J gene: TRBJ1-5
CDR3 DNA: TGTGCCATCGGGGACACAGGGGGCATAATTCAGCCCCAGCATTTT
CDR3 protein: CAIGDTGGIIQPQHF

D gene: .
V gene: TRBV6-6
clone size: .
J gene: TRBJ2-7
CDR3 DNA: TGTGCCAGCAGTTACGAGGGGGGCTCCTACGAGCAGTACTTC
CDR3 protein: CASSYEGGSYEQYF

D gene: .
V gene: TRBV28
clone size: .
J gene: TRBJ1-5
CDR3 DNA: TGTGCCAGCTCTAAGGGGGGACGGGGCAATCAGCCCCAGCATTTT
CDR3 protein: CASSKGGRGNQPQHF

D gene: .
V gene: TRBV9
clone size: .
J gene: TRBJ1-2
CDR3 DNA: TGTGCCAGCAGCCCTTCTACGGGACTCCGGCCCGATGGCTACACCTTC
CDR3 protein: CASSPSTGLRPDGYTF

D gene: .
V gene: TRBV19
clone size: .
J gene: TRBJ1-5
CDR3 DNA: TGTGCCAGTAGTATCACTGGACTGGGCAATCAGCCCCAGCATTTT
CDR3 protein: CASSITGLGNQPQHF

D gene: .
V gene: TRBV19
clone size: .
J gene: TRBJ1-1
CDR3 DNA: TGTGCCAGTAGCAATCAAGGGAGGTACACTGAAGCTTTCTTT
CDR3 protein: CASSNQGRYTEAFF

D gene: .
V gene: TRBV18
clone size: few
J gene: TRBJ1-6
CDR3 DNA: TGTGCCAGCTCACCCAGCCAGGGGAACTCACCCCTCCACTTT
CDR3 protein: CASSPSQGNSPLHF

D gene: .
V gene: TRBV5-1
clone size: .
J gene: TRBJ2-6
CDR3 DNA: TGCGCCAGCAGCCCAGATTTTAACGTCCTGACTTTC
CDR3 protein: CASSPDFNVLTF

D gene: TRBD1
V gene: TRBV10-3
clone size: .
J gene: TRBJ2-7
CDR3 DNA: TGTGCCATCCAGGTGGGACAGGGAGGGTACGAGCAGTACTTC
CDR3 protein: CAIQVGQGGYEQYF

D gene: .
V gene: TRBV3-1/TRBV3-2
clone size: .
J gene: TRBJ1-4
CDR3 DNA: TGTGCCAGCAGCCGACAGGATCGTAAGGAAAAACTGTTTTTT
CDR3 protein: CASSRQDRKEKLFF

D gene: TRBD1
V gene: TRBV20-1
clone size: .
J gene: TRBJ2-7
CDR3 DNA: TGCAGGGGGGACAGGGACTACGAGCAGTACTTC
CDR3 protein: CRGDRDYEQYF